This TCR beta chain is drawn from a study of regulatory T cells in long-lasting Graves disease (dated by TCRdb to the early 2020s). Study-wide context: Patients with newly diagnosed Graves' disease had been on antithyroid drugs for under 3 months. Patients with persistent Graves' disease were compared with patients with newly diagnosed Graves' disease using TCR sequencing and RNA sequencing of peripheral blood. The study was registered as a clinical trial and conducted in China. A total of about 35 samples underwent TCR sequencing, from about 13 patients with persistent Graves' disease and some 20 patients with newly diagnosed Graves' disease.

Interpreted using the paper, the time point label stands for: newly diagnosed GD, antithyroid drugs for less than 3 months. RNA was extracted from PBMCs in TRIzol for both TCR sequencing and RNA sequencing. Graves' disease was diagnosed according to American Thyroid Association guidelines. Patients were recruited from an endocrinology department in Xi'an, China. Each patient gave approximately 10 milliliters of peripheral blood, collected in an EDTA anticoagulant tube. PBMCs were isolated by Ficoll Paque Plus density gradient separation without further T cell sorting. An Agilent 2100 Bioanalyzer and agarose gel were used to check RNA quality, and a NanoDrop 2000 was used to measure RNA concentration. This clonotype came up a few times. What this receptor recognizes is not known. Base quality data are lacking; no much larger clone is found one base away. General findings and caveats noted by the study authors: Only peripheral blood was studied, because thyroid tissue, the primary lesion, was inaccessible. TRBV28, TRBJ1-2 and TRBJ2-5 were preferentially used in persistent disease, while TRBV20-1 and TRBJ2-1 were favored in newly diagnosed disease. Only the TCR beta chain was sequenced and analyzed. Compared with newly diagnosed patients, persistent Graves' disease patients had lower TCR Shannon entropy and fewer highly expanded clones, which suggests clonal expansion. More public clonotypes were shared among persistent patients (around 2,600) than among newly diagnosed patients (approximately 1,000). As a limitation, the authors acknowledged that the small sample size may reduce accuracy.

Sequences PRHDT (CDR1) and FYEKMQ (CDR2) are obtained from the germline V gene (reference sequence). V trim: 4 bases; J trim: 7 bases; unmatched bases: 6. The CDR3 starts with the cysteine, ends with the phenylalanine, and has 15 residues. Only CDR3 DNA is held: 45 bases, read in frame from base 1. Preparation of the library involved multiplex PCR. Sequencer: Illumina HiSeq 4000. TCR beta libraries were built with iRepertoire HTBI primers and Arm-PCR amplification of CDR3 regions. PCR products were gel purified before sequencing. The original pipeline was this. Gene usage analysis of CDR3 amino acid clonotypes used the approximately 62 TRBV and about 14 TRBJ segments found across samples. COPE and FqMerger were used to merge filtered high-quality paired reads into contigs. Contigs were aligned with BLAST to IMGT TRBV, TRBD and TRBJ reference genes, and CDR3 was defined per IMGT. Any clonotype with a frequency above 0.1% was counted as a highly expanded clone. Shannon entropy was used to measure repertoire diversity, and the Gini coefficient was used to measure V-J evenness. Public clonotypes were defined as clonotypes shared by more than one individual. TCRdb trimmed the raw reads at Q25, called clones with MiXCR and kept productive beta chains. For every CDR3 protein sequence, its rows merge into one entry that carries the most common genes and DNA. The V and J calls here are based on TCRdb, not the publication. This sample holds roughly 420,000 distinct CDR3 sequences; roughly 15% were observed only once. Clones ranked in the top ten supply about 11% of the sample.

This sample was also put to use in a study of T cells in Graves' hyperthyroidism and ophthalmopathy. As the second paper documents: Graves' hyperthyroidism was defined as stable when no progression to ophthalmopathy occurred over 18 months of follow-up. Hyperthyroidism patients were newly diagnosed, with disease duration under 2 months, and aged 18 to 65 years. The study excluded patients with uncontrolled infections, other autoimmune diseases, pregnancy or lactation. Diagnoses were based on clinical symptoms, serum thyroxine and TRAb, thyroid ultrasound and orbital computed tomography. A first-round RT-PCR of the TCR CDR3 used the HTBI primer set with the Qiagen OneStep RT-PCR kit. Most expanded thyroid clonotypes (frequency above 0.001) were also found in blood, which suggests that blood repertoires may mirror thyroid immune responses. In cross-validation, a model built on a 13 V-J signature told ophthalmopathy apart from stable hyperthyroidism with roughly 87% sensitivity and approximately 84% specificity, and in testing the same model reached 80%/75%. In validation, the model predicted progression to ophthalmopathy a median of 6.5 months before onset, with roughly 70% sensitivity and 72.22% specificity. TCR V-J signatures able to tell the groups apart were searched for in a discovery cohort of 100 patients, of whom 40 to 45 had Graves' ophthalmopathy and roughly 59 had stable Graves' hyperthyroidism. Prospective prediction of ophthalmopathy was tested in an independent validation cohort of approximately 19 hyperthyroidism patients and 15 to 17 patients who later progressed to ophthalmopathy. For training and testing, the 95 to 100 patients in the discovery cohort were randomly divided in a 7:3 ratio. In addition, the study compared T-cell repertoires in thyroid tissue and in blood from roughly 6 Graves' hyperthyroidism patients. Following sampling, methimazole starting at 30 mg daily was given to hyperthyroidism patients, and high-dose intravenous methylprednisolone was given to ophthalmopathy patients. A second multiplex PCR round built the libraries, followed by size selection and purification. Libraries were sequenced paired-end with 100 bp reads on an Illumina HiSeq2000. SOAPnuke was used to process the raw data, throwing out any read that contained adapters or uncalled bases, had a mean Phred below 15, or lacked an exact constant-primer or identifier match. High-quality paired reads were merged with COPE v1.2.5, and unique nucleotide sequences were defined as clonotypes. MiTCR v1.1 was used to align the clonotypes against IMGT TRBV, TRBD and TRBJ reference segments. Analysis was restricted to V-J combinations with a frequency above 0.0001, which covered over 98% of repertoires. A TCS score was defined as the ratio of F50 (clonal expansion) to E x V (chaos), with BLOSUM62-based TCRdist applied between CDR3 peptides within each V-J. Welch's t-statistics and random forest reduced around 520 V-J features to under 15, which were used in a naive Bayes classifier (R e1071). No statistical method was used to set the sample size in advance, and investigators knew the group allocation. According to the paper, TCR Vbeta CDR3 sequencing was carried out on 120 to 150 peripheral blood samples, which came from around 43 ophthalmopathy, under 85 hyperthyroidism and roughly 17 progressor patients.

Sequencing used peripheral blood mononuclear cells (PBMCs), obtained at new diagnosis, from a patient treated with antithyroid drugs. This TCR came from a woman aged 25 to 39 with Graves disease. Donor details come from another sample of the same person, matched by shared clones. The rearranged chain carries TRBV13 and TRBJ2-2; TRBD2 lines up with 10 middle nucleotides. The CDR3 amino acid sequence is: CASSYSGRSVGELFF. The DNA sequence reads TGTGCCAGCAGCTATAGCGGGAGGTCTGTCGGGGAGCTGTTTTTT.